The source of this T cell receptor beta chain is a study of T cell responses to AZD1222 COVID-19 vaccine (dated by TCRdb to the early 2020s). For the study in its entirety: A total of 230 to 250 trial participants underwent TCR sequencing, of whom about 210 had received two doses of AZD1222 and around 25 had received two doses of the MenACWY control vaccine. Enrollment into the trials was organized by age into subgroups of 18-55, 56-69 and 70-plus years, and those subgroups contained approximately 150, 30 and 60 TCR-sequenced participants, respectively.

What the research found in general, with its limitations: No day 14 peak-response samples were available, so repertoires were characterized only after the peak T cell response. The 56-69-year group was small, and its depth increase did not reach significance, likely because of low power. CD4 TCRs associated with the vaccine covered the entire spike protein, and the dominant responses were in regions 160-218 and 743-854. Participants were mostly white British and included more females than males, and it was suggested by the authors that clonal diversity may have been underestimated. Nearly half of unique spike-specific TCRs reportedly recognized epitopes outside regions mutated in the B.1.351 and B.1.1.7 variants. Only five to seven AZD1222 recipients were SARS-CoV-2 seropositive at baseline, limiting conclusions about previously exposed vaccinees. Spike-specific TCR breadth and depth rose significantly after two AZD1222 doses compared with day 0 and with MenACWY recipients.

As regards this clone: Its antigen target is currently unknown. Base-call qualities are not available, and no considerably larger clone is one nucleotide away.

The time point label, read with the paper, signifies: about 28 days (+/-7) after the second vaccine dose. AZD1222 recipients whose second dose came at about 4 weeks and those whose second dose came at about 12 weeks were combined into one group, since spike-specific TCR depth and breadth did not differ between the two schedules. Samples from vaccinated people were obtained from the UK trials COV001 and COV002, which included a single-blind randomized controlled phase 2/3 trial of AZD1222 (ChAdOx1 nCoV-19) in healthy adults. Trial participant PBMC samples were collected at day 0 and day 28 after the second dose for TCRbeta chain sequencing. The CDR3 regions of human TCRbeta chains were subjected to immunosequencing. In the authors' own workflow: Repertoire TCRs were checked for matches against a reference library of SARS-CoV-2-specific TCRs that had been generated using the MIRA antigen-specificity platform. Breadth was defined as the fraction of unique TCRs that were SARS-CoV-2-associated. Depth was defined as the fraction of total T cells that were SARS-CoV-2-associated. Using the MIRA data, every spike-specific TCR was mapped to the spike region that the TCR reacted to and assigned to either a CD4 or a CD8 class. Log10-transformed breadth and depth values were compared by one-way ANOVA with Sidak's multiple comparisons tests. Sourced from immuneACCESS, this table was stored by TCRdb with only in-frame sequences that have V and J called. A share of the clones is absent; for the studies checked, an unresolved V gene accounts for under half, and the remainder has no known explanation. V and J calls and clone size come straight from that table; D and trimming were deduced from the DNA. A total of about 140,000 clones appear in this sample, 80% to 95% of them only once. 3% to 4.5% of the sample comes from the top ten.

This receptor was obtained from an adult who received the AZD1222 COVID-19 vaccine. The material sequenced was peripheral blood, taken 28 days after the second AZD1222 dose.

The nucleotide sequence is TGTGCCAGCAGGGCCGTCGCCGGGTTTGGCTACACCTTC. Translated, it gives CASRAVAGFGYTF. The sequence joins TRBV2 to TRBJ1-2; no D segment can be confidently identified. Via the germline V gene, CDR1 is SNHLY and CDR2 FYNNEI. Its CDR3 holds 13 amino acids, cysteine through phenylalanine. The retained sequence is limited to the CDR3, 39 bases, with the frame set at the first base. V is cut by 6 bases and J by 7 bases, and the space between the germline ends is 15 bases.